This T cell receptor (beta chain) was captured by sequencing in a study of T cells after yellow fever vaccination. Points from the study as a whole: The booster saw the reappearance of most primary-vaccination clones (approximately 97% CD4, about 85% CD8). Of the clonotypes, a small share occurred in both CD4 and CD8 compartments.

This clonotype was seen many times. What it binds is not known. CDR3 length: 14 amino acids. Trimming left V 1 base short and J 4 bases short, with 7 bases between. TCRdb re-analysed the 5' RACE reads in MiXCR, keeping a single row per CDR3 protein. The sample holds some 400,000 distinct CDR3 sequences, approximately 5.7% seen once. This specimen consisted of PBMCs, obtained 5 days after the yellow fever booster vaccination. The receptor was isolated from a young man who received the YFV17D yellow fever vaccine. The rearrangement links TRBV12-3 or TRBV12-4 to TRBJ2-2, with D hard to call. The CDR3 loop reads CASSLGASTGELFF. In DNA form, the CDR3 reads TGTGCCAGCAGTTTAGGGGCCAGCACCGGGGAGCTGTTTTTT.